This T cell receptor (beta chain) was recorded in a study of T cell responses to AZD1222 COVID-19 vaccine. Profiled with immunoSEQ multiplex PCR; TCRdb holds only in-frame clones, not every one. The table lists approximately 180,000 clones, around 92% of them singletons. Looked up from germline, CDR1 is SEHNR and CDR2 is FQNEAQ (reference sequence). Trimming at V came to 2 bases and at J to 3 bases, leaving 6 bases not matched to a gene. The CDR3 spans 16 residues. Material: peripheral blood, obtained on day 0 of AZD1222 vaccination. V and J are TRBV7-9 and TRBJ1-2, with TRBD1 matching over 10 bases. This TCR derives from an adult in good health. The CDR3 DNA follows: TGTGCCAGCAGCTTATTACAGGACAGGGGGGACTATGGCTACACCTTC. This gives the protein CASSLLQDRGDYGYTF.